The source of this T cell receptor (beta chain) is a study of T cell responses to AZD1222 COVID-19 vaccine. Assay: immunoSEQ multiplex PCR; the TCRdb copy retains only in-frame clones and omits some. The sample records 100,000 to 150,000 clones, around 90% being singletons. Trimming took 8 bases from V and 3 from J, leaving 14 bases between them. From germline, CDR1 is MRHNA and CDR2 SNTAGT. The CDR3 is made up of 14 amino acids. This material consisted of peripheral blood, taken on day 0 of MenACWY control vaccination. The chain recombines TRBV6-4 with TRBJ2-1; tentative D call: TRBD1 (5 bases). This TCR came from an adult in good health. The CDR3 reads CASAPEGDYNEQFF. In DNA, the CDR3 is TGTGCCAGCGCGCCGGAAGGGGACTACAATGAGCAGTTCTTC.